The T cell receptor (beta chain) under discussion was sequenced for a study of OX40 agonist ivuxolimab in advanced cancers. The CDR3 runs to 15 residues. CDR1 and CDR2 from the germline V gene are LNHNV and YYDKDF (reference sequence). Trimming cost V 0 bases and J 0 bases, with 8 bases left between them. Here immunoSEQ multiplex PCR was the method, and the copy in TCRdb shows in-frame clones only, minus some. The data show roughly 89,000 clones, around 90% seen once. This receptor was identified in an adult with an advanced solid tumor such as melanoma, head and neck, liver or kidney cancer. Sequences were derived from CD4+ or CD8+ T cells sorted from blood, sampled in a trial of the OX40 agonist ivuxolimab. J is TRBJ2-5 and V is TRBV15, with a possible D match to TRBD2 (6 bases). CDR3: CATSRDVADQETQYF. The CDR3 nucleotides read TGTGCCACCAGCAGAGACGTAGCGGACCAAGAGACCCAGTACTTC. The full variable domain, its missing parts supplied by reference TRBV15 and TRBJ2-5, is DAMVIQNPRYQVTQFGKPVTLSCSQTLNHNVMYWYQQKSSQAPKLLFHYYDKDFNNEADTPDNFQSRRPNTSFCFLDIRSPGLGDTAMYLCATSRDVADQETQYFGPGTRLLVL.